This T cell receptor (beta chain) is drawn from a study of shared clonotypes between healthy human individuals. Turning to this clone: Other DNA sequences within the sample encode an identical CDR3.

Assay: immunoSEQ multiplex PCR; the TCRdb copy retains only in-frame clones and omits some. The sample contains about 2.5 million clones, less than 95% of which appear only once. This TCR was recovered from a man aged 18 to 30 in good health. Some clones in this sample may be carry-over from other donors' samples. Sequenced: naive CD4+ T cells from PBMCs. Subset meaning: CD45RA+ positively selected.

The CDR3 DNA is TGTGCCAGCAGTTTTGGGGACAGGGTGAACACTGAAGCTTTCTTT. It codes for CASSFGDRVNTEAFF. J is TRBJ1-1 and V is TRBV28, with 9 bases identical to TRBD1. CDR3 length: 15 amino acids. Losses at the gene ends were 3 bases for V and 0 bases for J; bases not matched to a gene: 2. Per germline, CDR1 MDHEN and CDR2 SYDVKM.